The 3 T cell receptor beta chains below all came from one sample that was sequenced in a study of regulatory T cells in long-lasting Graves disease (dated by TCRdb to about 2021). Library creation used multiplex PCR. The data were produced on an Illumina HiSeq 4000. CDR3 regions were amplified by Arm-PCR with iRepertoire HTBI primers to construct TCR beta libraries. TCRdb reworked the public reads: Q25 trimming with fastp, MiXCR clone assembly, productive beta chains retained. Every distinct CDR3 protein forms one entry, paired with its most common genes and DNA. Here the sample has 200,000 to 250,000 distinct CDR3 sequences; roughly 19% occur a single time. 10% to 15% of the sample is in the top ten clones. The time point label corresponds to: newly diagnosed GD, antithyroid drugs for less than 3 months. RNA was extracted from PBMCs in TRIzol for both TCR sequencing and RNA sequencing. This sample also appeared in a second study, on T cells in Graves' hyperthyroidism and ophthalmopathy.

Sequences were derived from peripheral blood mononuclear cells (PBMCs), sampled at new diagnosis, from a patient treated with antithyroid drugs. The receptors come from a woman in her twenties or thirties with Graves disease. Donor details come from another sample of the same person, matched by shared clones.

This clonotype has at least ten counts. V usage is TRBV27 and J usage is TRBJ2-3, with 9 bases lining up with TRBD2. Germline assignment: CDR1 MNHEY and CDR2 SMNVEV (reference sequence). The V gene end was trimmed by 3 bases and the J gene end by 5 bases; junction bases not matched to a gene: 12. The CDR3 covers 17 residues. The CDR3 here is CASSFLLSGGPGDTQYF. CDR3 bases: TGTGCCAGCAGTTTCCTTCTGAGCGGGGGGCCGGGAGATACGCAGTATTTT.

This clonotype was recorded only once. The CDR3 spells CASSLYYQETQYF. The DNA of the CDR3 is TGTGCCAGCAGCTTGTACTACCAAGAGACCCAGTACTTC. J is TRBJ2-5 and V is TRBV7-9; D gene unclear. Trimming removed 3 bases from V and 0 bases from J, with 5 bases in between. Germline lookup yields CDR1 SEHNR and CDR2 FQNEAQ (reference sequence). This CDR3 has 13 residues.

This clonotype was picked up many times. CDR3 region: CASSSRFEGAYNEQFF. As DNA, the CDR3 is TGCGCCAGCAGCTCACGTTTTGAGGGAGCCTACAATGAGCAGTTCTTC. V and J are TRBV5-1 and TRBJ2-1; TRBD2 is a possible D gene (5 bases). The CDR3 sequence is 16 residues long. In germline, CDR1 is SGHRS, CDR2 YFSETQ. The V gene lost 3 bases and the J gene lost 2 bases, with 15 bases spanning the gap.